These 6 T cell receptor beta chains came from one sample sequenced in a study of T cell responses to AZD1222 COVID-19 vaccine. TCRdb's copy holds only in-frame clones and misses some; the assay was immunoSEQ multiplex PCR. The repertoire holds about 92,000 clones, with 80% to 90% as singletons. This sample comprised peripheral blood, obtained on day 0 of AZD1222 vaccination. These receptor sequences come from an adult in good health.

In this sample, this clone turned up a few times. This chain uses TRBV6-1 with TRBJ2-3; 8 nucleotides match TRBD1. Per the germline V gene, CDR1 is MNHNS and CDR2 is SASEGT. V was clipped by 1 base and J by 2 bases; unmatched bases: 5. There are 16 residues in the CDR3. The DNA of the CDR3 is TGTGCCAGCAGTGAAGAGGGCAGGGGGCTCACAGATACGCAGTATTTT. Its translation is CASSEEGRGLTDTQYF.

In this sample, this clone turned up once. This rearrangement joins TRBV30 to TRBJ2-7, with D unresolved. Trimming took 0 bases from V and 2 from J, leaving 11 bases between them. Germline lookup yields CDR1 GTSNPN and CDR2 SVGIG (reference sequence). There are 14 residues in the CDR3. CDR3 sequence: CAWSVSTGPYEQYF. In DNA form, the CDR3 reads TGTGCCTGGAGTGTATCTACCGGGCCCTACGAGCAGTACTTC.

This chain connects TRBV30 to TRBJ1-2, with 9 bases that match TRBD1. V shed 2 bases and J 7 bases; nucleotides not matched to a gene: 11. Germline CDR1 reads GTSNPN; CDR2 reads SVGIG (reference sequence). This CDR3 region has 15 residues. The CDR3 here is CAWSFVRDRVPGYTF. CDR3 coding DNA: TGTGCCTGGAGTTTCGTCCGGGACAGGGTTCCTGGCTACACCTTC. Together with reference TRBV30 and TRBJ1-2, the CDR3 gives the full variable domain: SQTIHQWPATLVQPVGSPLSLECTVEGTSNPNLYWYRQAAGRGLQLLFYSVGIGQISSEVPQNLSASRPQDRQFILSSKKLLLSDSGFYLCAWSFVRDRVPGYTFGSGTRLTVV.

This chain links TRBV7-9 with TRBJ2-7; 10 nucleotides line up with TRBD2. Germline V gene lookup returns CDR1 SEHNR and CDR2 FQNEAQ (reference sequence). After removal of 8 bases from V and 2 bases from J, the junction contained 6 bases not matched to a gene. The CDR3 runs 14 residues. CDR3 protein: CASATLAGPYEQYF. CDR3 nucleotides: TGTGCCAGCGCCACACTAGCGGGACCCTACGAGCAGTACTTC.

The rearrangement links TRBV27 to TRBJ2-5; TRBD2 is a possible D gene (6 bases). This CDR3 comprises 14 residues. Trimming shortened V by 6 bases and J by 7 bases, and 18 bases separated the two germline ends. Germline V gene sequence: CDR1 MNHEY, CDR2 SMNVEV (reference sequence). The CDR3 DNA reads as TGTGCCAGCAGCTCCGCGGGACTGCCGGGGACCCAGTACTTC. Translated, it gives CASSSAGLPGTQYF.

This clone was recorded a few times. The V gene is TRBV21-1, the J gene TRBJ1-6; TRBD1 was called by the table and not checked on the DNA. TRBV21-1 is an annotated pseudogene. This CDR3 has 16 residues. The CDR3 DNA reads TGTGCCAGCAGCGCCCTTTCAGAAAACTATAATTCACCCCTCCACTTT. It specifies CASSALSENYNSPLHF.